Listed below are T cell receptor beta chains from one sample, sequenced in a study of cytomegalovirus exposure and HLA in healthy donors. The table came from immunoSEQ multiplex PCR; TCRdb's copy has only in-frame clones and leaves some out. The sample holds approximately 120,000 clones, over 60% seen once. Input material: PBMCs. These TCRs come from a woman in her sixties in good health and CMV-seropositive. CDR3s include the opening cysteine and the closing phenylalanine or tryptophan. Each record gives: clone size, J gene, D gene, V gene, CDR3 DNA, CDR3 protein. A D gene is named only where the DNA matches it firmly. A clone size is listed for some rows: how often the clone was seen (once, few, many), or a class if it is expanded.

-,TRBJ2-7,TRBD1,TRBV11-2,TGTGCCAGCAGCTTAGATCCGGCAGGGGGCTACGAGCAGTACTTC,CASSLDPAGGYEQYF
-,TRBJ2-1,TRBD1,TRBV19,TGTGCCACCGGGGACAGGGGGAAAAATGAGCAGTTCTTC,CATGDRGKNEQFF
few,TRBJ2-7,-,TRBV13,TGTGCCAGCAGCGCCACGGGACTCGACTACGAGCAGTACTTC,CASSATGLDYEQYF
-,TRBJ2-1,-,TRBV4-3,TGCGCCAGCAGCCAAGATGTGCGAGGGAATGAGCAGTTCTTC,CASSQDVRGNEQFF
-,TRBJ1-4,-,TRBV6-1,TGTGCCAGCAGTGTGGGGAGCTCGGAACTGTTTTTT,CASSVGSSELFF
-,TRBJ1-2,-,TRBV30,TGTGCCTGGAGTGTACCCGGCTATGGCTACACCTTC,CAWSVPGYGYTF
-,TRBJ2-1,TRBD2,TRBV7-2,TGTGCCAGCAGCAAGCTTCGGACTAGCGGGCCCTACAATGAGCAGTTCTTC,CASSKLRTSGPYNEQFF
-,TRBJ2-3,TRBD1,TRBV2,TGTGCCAGCGTCAGAAGGGGGCCCGGCAGCACGCAGTATTTT,CASVRRGPGSTQYF
-,TRBJ1-1,-,TRBV6-5,TGTGCCAGCAGCCCCTTCGGGAACACTGAAGCTTTCTTT,CASSPFGNTEAFF
-,TRBJ2-7,TRBD2,TRBV30,TGTGCCTGGAGTGTACTCCGACTAGCGGGAGGGCCAAACACCTACGAGCAGTACTTC,CAWSVLRLAGGPNTYEQYF
-,TRBJ2-1,TRBD1,TRBV4-3,TGCGCCAGCAGCCCAAGCAAGGGGGCTGGCAATGAGCAGTTCTTC,CASSPSKGAGNEQFF
-,TRBJ1-1,TRBD1,TRBV18,TGTGCCAGCTCCCGAGGACAGGGGATGAACACTGAAGCTTTCTTT,CASSRGQGMNTEAFF
-,TRBJ1-6,TRBD1,TRBV29-1,TGCAGCTTTAGGGGACAGGGACCTGGATCACCCCTCCACTTT,CSFRGQGPGSPLHF
few,TRBJ2-7,TRBD1,TRBV6-5,TGTGCCAGCAGTTACTCCGGGACAGGGGGCTACGAGCAGTACTTC,CASSYSGTGGYEQYF
once,TRBJ2-5,TRBD2,TRBV29-1,TGCAGCGTGGACGGGGGGGAGACCCAGTACTTC,CSVDGGETQYF
-,TRBJ2-7,TRBD1,TRBV4-1,TGCGCCAGCAGCCAACAACAGGGGCCCTACGAGCAGTACTTC,CASSQQQGPYEQYF
few,TRBJ2-1,TRBD2,TRBV4-3,TGCGCCAGCAGCCAAACCCATGAGCGGGGGGGAAATGAGCAGTTCTTC,CASSQTHERGGNEQFF
-,TRBJ2-3,TRBD2,TRBV27,TGTGCCAGCAGCAAGGGACTAGCGGGGTTCTTGGATACGCAGTATTTT,CASSKGLAGFLDTQYF
-,TRBJ1-1,TRBD1,TRBV18,TGTGCCAGCTCCATCAATGGAGGGGGCGCGGTGAACACTGAAGCTTTCTTT,CASSINGGGAVNTEAFF
-,TRBJ2-7,TRBD1,TRBV28,TGTGCCAGCAGTTTGGGACAGCCCTACGAGCAGTACTTC,CASSLGQPYEQYF
-,TRBJ2-1,TRBD1,TRBV18,TGTGCCAGCTCACCAGAGGACAGGGGTAATGAGCAGTTCTTC,CASSPEDRGNEQFF
-,TRBJ2-1,-,TRBV21-1,TGTGCCAGCAGCAAAGCGGGGGAACTAGCGGGAGACAACTACAATGAGCAGTTCTTC,CASSKAGELAGDNYNEQFF
-,TRBJ1-3,-,TRBV19,TGTGCCAGTACTCGAGACGGGGGACTCGATGGAAACACCATATATTTT,CASTRDGGLDGNTIYF
-,TRBJ2-7,-,TRBV19,TGTGCCAGTAGTATAGTAGTTGCGGGCACGGTTCCCTACGAGCAGTACTTC,CASSIVVAGTVPYEQYF
-,TRBJ2-2,-,TRBV2,TGTGCCAGCAAAGGGGACATCCACACCGGGGAGCTGTTTTTT,CASKGDIHTGELFF
-,TRBJ1-1,-,TRBV6-5,TGTGCCAGCAGTTCGCACAGGGCGGGGGCTAGGTCTGAAGCTTTCTTT,CASSSHRAGARSEAFF
-,TRBJ2-1,-,TRBV19,TGTGCCAGTAGCCCGGGCAAGAGCGGGCCGCACAATGAGCAGTTCTTC,CASSPGKSGPHNEQFF
few,TRBJ2-2,-,TRBV25-1,TGTGCCAGCAGTGAAGGCGGATCCACCGGGGAGCTGTTTTTT,CASSEGGSTGELFF
-,TRBJ2-3,-,TRBV5-1,TGCGCCAGCAGCTTGGAACAGACCACAGATACGCAGTATTTT,CASSLEQTTDTQYF
once,TRBJ1-6,TRBD1,TRBV6-5,TGTGCCAGCTCCACCGACAGGGCCAAGGGGTCACCCCTCCACTTT,CASSTDRAKGSPLHF
-,TRBJ2-7,-,TRBV19,TGTGCCAGTAGTATTCAGTTTTCCTACGAGCAGTACTTC,CASSIQFSYEQYF
-,TRBJ2-1,-,TRBV12-1,TGTGCCAGCAGCTTTGTCCGCGGGAGGACGTCCTACAATGAGCAGTTCTTC,CASSFVRGRTSYNEQFF
-,TRBJ1-2,-,TRBV10-3,TGTGCCATCAGTGAGTACGAGAGGAGTACGCATGGCTACACCTTC,CAISEYERSTHGYTF
-,TRBJ2-5,TRBD2,TRBV28,TGTGCCGTCCAGCTAGCGGGTCAAGAGACCCAGTACTTC,CAVQLAGQETQYF
-,TRBJ2-2,TRBD1,TRBV5-5,TGTGCCAGCAGCTCAGACAGGGGTCGTACCGGGGAGCTGTTTTTT,CASSSDRGRTGELFF
few,TRBJ2-7,-,TRBV4-3,TGCGCCAGCACCCCTGCCACTAGGGCGGTGGACGAGCAGTACTTC,CASTPATRAVDEQYF
-,TRBJ1-6,TRBD1,TRBV4-3,TGCGCCAGCAGCCAAGGAACCGGGACAGGGAGCAGGACCCTCCACTTT,CASSQGTGTGSRTLHF
-,TRBJ2-1,-,TRBV5-1,TGCGCCAGCAGCTTTTTCGGGACTCTAACCTACAATGAGCAGTTCTTC,CASSFFGTLTYNEQFF
-,TRBJ1-6,-,TRBV4-1,TGCGCCAGCAGCCCCCGGACATTCGACTATAATTCACCCCTCCACTTT,CASSPRTFDYNSPLHF
-,TRBJ1-5,TRBD1,TRBV10-2,TGCGCCAGCAGTGAAGGGACAGGGGGTCAGCCCCAGCATTTT,CASSEGTGGQPQHF
-,TRBJ1-1,-,TRBV13,TGTGCCAGCAGCTTAACACCCCAGATTAACACTGAAGCTTTCTTT,CASSLTPQINTEAFF
once,TRBJ1-3,TRBD1,TRBV19,TGTGCCAGTAGTTTACGACAGGGGAGGACCTCCGTCTCTGGAAACACCATATATTTT,CASSLRQGRTSVSGNTIYF
-,TRBJ1-5,TRBD1,TRBV9,TGTGCCAGCAGCGTAGGTCTTGGACAGGGCGCTACGGGCAATCAGCCCCAGCATTTT,CASSVGLGQGATGNQPQHF
-,TRBJ1-1,-,TRBV11-3,TGTGCCAGCTCCCCTCGGGGGTTGATCACTGAAGCTTTCTTT,CASSPRGLITEAFF
-,TRBJ2-5,-,TRBV27,TGTGCCAGCAGTCCGCAGGGGCCGCAAGAGACCCAGTACTTC,CASSPQGPQETQYF